This T cell receptor (beta chain) was identified in a study of early T cells in non-severe SARS-CoV-2 infection. Whole-study findings and limits: The study's VDJdb matching favored anti-spike CD8 responses and missed private and CD4 specificities.

About this clonotype itself: Its antigen is still unknown.

V was cut by 7 bases and J by 5 bases, with 15 bases left in between. The CDR3 loop spans 14 amino acids. From germline, CDR1 is SGHDN and CDR2 FVKESK. One entry per CDR3 protein, called by TCRdb with MiXCR from the 5' RACE reads. The sample has tens of thousands of distinct CDR3 sequences, 4.5% to 5% seen once; the top ten hold roughly 16%. The sequence derives from an adult who was a healthcare worker with PCR-confirmed SARS-CoV-2 infection or an uninfected control (not recorded which). The chain carries TRBV14 and TRBJ2-1, with a possible D match to TRBD2 (6 bases). Material for sequencing was whole blood. CDR3 nucleotide sequence: TGTGCCAGCAATGTGGGAGGTCCACACAATGAGCAGTTCTTC. Its translation is CASNVGGPHNEQFF.